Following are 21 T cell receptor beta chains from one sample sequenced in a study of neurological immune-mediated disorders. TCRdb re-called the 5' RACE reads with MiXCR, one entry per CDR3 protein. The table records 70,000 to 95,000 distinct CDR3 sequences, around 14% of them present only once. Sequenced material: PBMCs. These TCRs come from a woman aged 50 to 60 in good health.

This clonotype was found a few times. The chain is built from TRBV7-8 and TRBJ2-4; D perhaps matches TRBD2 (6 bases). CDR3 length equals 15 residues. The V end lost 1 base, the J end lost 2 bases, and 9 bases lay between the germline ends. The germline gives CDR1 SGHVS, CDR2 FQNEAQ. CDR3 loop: CASSLERVPKNIQYF. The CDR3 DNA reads TGTGCCAGCAGCTTAGAGCGGGTTCCCAAAAACATTCAGTACTTC. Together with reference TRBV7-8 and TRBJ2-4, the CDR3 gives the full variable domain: GAGVSQSPRYKVAKRGQDVALRCDPISGHVSLFWYQQALGQGPEFLTYFQNEAQLDKSGLPSDRFFAERPEGSVSTLKIQRTQQEDSAVYLCASSLERVPKNIQYFGAGTRLSVL.

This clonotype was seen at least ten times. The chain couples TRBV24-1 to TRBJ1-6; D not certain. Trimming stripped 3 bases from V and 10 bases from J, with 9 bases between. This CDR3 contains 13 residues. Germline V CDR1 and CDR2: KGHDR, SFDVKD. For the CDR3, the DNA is TGTGCCACCAGTGATCGGGAGGACTCACCCCTCCACTTT. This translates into CATSDREDSPLHF.

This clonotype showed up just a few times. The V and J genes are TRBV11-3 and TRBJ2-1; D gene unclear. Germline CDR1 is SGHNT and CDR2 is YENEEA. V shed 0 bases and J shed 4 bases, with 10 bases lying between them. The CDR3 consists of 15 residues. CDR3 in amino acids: CASSLDPKPYNEQFF. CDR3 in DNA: TGTGCCAGCAGCTTAGATCCGAAGCCGTACAATGAGCAGTTCTTC.

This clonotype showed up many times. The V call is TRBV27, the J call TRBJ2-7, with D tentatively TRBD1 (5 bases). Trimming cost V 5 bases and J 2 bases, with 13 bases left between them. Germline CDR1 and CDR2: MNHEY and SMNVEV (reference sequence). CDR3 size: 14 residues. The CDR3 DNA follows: TGTGCCAGCAGTCCGACACCGGACACCTACGAGCAGTACTTC. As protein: CASSPTPDTYEQYF.

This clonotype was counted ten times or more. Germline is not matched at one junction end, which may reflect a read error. The CDR3 reads CASSPGQSVETQYF. CDR3 bases: TGTGCTAGCAGCCCGGGACAGTCAGTAGAGACCCAGTACTTC. The V and J genes are TRBV7-7 and TRBJ2-5, with 7 bases fitting TRBD1. CDR1 and CDR2 (germline): SSHAT, FNYEAQ (reference sequence). This CDR3 has 14 residues.

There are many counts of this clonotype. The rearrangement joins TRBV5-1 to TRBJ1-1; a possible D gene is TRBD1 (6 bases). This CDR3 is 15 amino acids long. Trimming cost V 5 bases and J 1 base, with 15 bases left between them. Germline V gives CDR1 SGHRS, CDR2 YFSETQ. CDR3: CASRPKAGQNTEAFF. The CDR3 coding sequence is TGCGCCAGCAGACCCAAGGCGGGACAGAACACTGAAGCTTTCTTT.

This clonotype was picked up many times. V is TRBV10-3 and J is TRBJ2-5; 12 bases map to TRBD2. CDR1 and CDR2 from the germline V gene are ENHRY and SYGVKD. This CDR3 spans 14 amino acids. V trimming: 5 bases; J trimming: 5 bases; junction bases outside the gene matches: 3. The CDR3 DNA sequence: TGTGCCATCAGTAGGACTAGCGGGGTCGAGACCCAGTACTTC. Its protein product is CAISRTSGVETQYF.

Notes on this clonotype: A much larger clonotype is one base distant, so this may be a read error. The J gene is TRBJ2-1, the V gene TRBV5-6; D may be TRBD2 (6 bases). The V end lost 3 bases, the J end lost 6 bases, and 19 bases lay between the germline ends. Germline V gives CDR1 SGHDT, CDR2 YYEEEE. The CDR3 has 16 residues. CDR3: CASSWLLERAFNEQFF. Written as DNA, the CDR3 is TGTGCCAGCAGCTGGTTATTGGAGCGGGCTTTCAATGAGCAGTTCTTC.

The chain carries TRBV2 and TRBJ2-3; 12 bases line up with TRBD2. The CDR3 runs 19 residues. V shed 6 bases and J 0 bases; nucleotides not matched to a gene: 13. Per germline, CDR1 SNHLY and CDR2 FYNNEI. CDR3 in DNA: TGTGCCAGCAGCGAGACTAGCGGGAGCGAAGAATTTAGCACAGATACGCAGTATTTT. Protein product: CASSETSGSEEFSTDTQYF.

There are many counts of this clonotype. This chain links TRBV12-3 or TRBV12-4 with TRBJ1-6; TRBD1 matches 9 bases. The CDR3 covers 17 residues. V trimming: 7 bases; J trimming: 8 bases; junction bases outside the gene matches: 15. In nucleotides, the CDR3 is TGTGCCAGCACCAGATCCCCGGGACAGGGAACACATTCACCCCTCCACTTT. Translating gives CASTRSPGQGTHSPLHF.

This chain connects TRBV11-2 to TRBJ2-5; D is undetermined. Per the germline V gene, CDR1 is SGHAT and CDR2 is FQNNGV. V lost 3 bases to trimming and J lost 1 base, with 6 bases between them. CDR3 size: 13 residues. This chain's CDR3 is CASSFGFQETQYF. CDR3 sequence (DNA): TGTGCCAGCAGCTTTGGCTTCCAAGAGACCCAGTACTTC.

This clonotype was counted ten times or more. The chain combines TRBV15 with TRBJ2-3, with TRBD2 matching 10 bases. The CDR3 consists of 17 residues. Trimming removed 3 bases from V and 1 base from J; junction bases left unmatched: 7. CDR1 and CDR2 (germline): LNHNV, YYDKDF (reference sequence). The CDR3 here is CATSSPPGTSGTDTQYF. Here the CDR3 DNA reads TGTGCCACCAGCAGTCCTCCCGGGACTAGCGGCACAGATACGCAGTATTTT. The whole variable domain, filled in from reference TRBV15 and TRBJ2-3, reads DAMVIQNPRYQVTQFGKPVTLSCSQTLNHNVMYWYQQKSSQAPKLLFHYYDKDFNNEADTPDNFQSRRPNTSFCFLDIRSPGLGDTAMYLCATSSPPGTSGTDTQYFGPGTRLTVL.

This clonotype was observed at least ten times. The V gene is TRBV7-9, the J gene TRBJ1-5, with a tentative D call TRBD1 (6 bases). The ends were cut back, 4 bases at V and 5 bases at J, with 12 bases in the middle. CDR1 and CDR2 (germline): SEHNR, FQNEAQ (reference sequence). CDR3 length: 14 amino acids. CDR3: CASSWGGQDQPQHF. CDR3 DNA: TGTGCCAGCAGCTGGGGGGGCCAGGATCAGCCCCAGCATTTT.

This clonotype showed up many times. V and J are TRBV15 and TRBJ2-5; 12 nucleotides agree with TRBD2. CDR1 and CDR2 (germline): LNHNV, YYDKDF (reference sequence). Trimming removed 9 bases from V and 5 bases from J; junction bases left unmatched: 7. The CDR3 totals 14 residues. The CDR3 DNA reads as TGTGCCACTCGACTAGCGGGAGTCTGGGAGACCCAGTACTTC. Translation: CATRLAGVWETQYF. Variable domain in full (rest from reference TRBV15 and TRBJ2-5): DAMVIQNPRYQVTQFGKPVTLSCSQTLNHNVMYWYQQKSSQAPKLLFHYYDKDFNNEADTPDNFQSRRPNTSFCFLDIRSPGLGDTAMYLCATRLAGVWETQYFGPGTRLLVL.

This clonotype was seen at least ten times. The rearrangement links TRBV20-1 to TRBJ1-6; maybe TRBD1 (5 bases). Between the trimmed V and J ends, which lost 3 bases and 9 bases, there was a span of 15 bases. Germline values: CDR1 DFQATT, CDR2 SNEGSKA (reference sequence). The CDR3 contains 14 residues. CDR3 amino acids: CSARIDSIGSPLHF. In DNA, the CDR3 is TGCAGTGCTAGGATCGACAGCATAGGTTCACCCCTCCACTTT.

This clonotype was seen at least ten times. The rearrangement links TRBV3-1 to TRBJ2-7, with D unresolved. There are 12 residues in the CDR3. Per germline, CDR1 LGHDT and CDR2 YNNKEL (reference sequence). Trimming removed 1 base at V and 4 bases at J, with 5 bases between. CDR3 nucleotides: TGTGCCAGCAGCCAAGTGGGTTACGAGCAGTACTTC. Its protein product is CASSQVGYEQYF.

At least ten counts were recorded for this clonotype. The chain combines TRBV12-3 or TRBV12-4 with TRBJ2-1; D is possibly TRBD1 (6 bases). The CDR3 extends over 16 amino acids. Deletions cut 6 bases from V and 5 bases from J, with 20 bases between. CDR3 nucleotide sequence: TGTGCCAGCAGGACGGGACAAAATCAAGTCCACAATGAGCAGTTCTTC. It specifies CASRTGQNQVHNEQFF.

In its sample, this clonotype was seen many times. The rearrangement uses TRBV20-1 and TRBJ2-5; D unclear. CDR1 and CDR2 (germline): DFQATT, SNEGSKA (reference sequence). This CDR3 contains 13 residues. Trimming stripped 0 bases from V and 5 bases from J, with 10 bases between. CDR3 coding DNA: TGCAGTGCTAGAGATCCGAGTTACGAGACCCAGTACTTC. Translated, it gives CSARDPSYETQYF.

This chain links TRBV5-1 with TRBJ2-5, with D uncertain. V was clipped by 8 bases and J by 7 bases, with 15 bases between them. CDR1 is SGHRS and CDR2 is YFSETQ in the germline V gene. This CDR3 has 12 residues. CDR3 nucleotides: TGCGCCAGAAGCCTGGAGTTGGGGACCCAGTACTTC. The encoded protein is CARSLELGTQYF.

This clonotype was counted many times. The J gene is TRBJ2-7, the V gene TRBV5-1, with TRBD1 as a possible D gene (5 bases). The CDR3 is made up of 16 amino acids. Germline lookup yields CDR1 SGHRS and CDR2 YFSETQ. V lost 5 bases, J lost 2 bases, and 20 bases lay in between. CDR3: CASRFRTQGNPYEQYF. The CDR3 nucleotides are TGCGCCAGCAGATTCAGGACCCAGGGAAATCCCTACGAGCAGTACTTC.

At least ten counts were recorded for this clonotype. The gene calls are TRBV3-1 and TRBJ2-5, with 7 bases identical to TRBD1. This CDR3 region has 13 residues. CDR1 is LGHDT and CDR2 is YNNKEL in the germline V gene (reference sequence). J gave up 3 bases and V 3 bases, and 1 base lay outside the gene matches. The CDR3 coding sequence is TGTGCCAGCAGCCATACAGGGGAAGAGACCCAGTACTTC. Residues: CASSHTGEETQYF.